The source of this T cell receptor (beta chain) is a study of read filtering for tumor transcriptome and immune sequencing. Study information: R-ISS stage counts were 8 or 9 for I, around 17 for II, 7 for III. RNA-seq yielded only about 80 to 1,400 TCR reads, IR-seq about 4 to 10.27 million.

This library used 300 to 500 ng RNA and molecular barcoded adaptors spanning alpha/delta and beta/gamma chains. MiXCR, run by TCRdb on the reads, gives a single entry per CDR3 protein. Among approximately 65,000 distinct CDR3 sequences, over 11% were seen once, and the ten largest hold 45%. This CDR3 spans 14 amino acids. CDR1 is LNHDA and CDR2 is SQIVND in the germline V gene (reference sequence). Trimming shortened V by 8 bases and J by 3 bases, and 16 bases separated the two germline ends. At the time of active disease, bone marrow was collected from every patient. The chain joins TRBV19 to TRBJ1-1, with D uncertain. The material sequenced was a population of CD138-negative cells sorted from bone marrow. The origin of this receptor is a donor aged 40 or older with multiple myeloma. The CDR3 DNA reads as TGTGCCAGTGGCCCGCCACCGATGGACACTGAAGCTTTCTTT. Translated: CASGPPPMDTEAFF.